These 16 T cell receptor beta chains came from one sample sequenced in a study of shared clonotypes between healthy human individuals. Only in-frame clones appear in the TCRdb table, and some are missing; sequencing was by immunoSEQ multiplex PCR. This sample has more than 1,200,000 clones, with approximately 98.5% found just once. Sequenced sample: naive CD4+ T cells sorted from blood. Subset reported: CD45RA+ positively selected. The receptor set was obtained from a man aged 25-40 years in good health.

The gene calls are TRBV28 and TRBJ1-5; D is unclear. Germline CDR1 MDHEN, CDR2 SYDVKM. Trimming took off 1 base at V and 5 bases at J, with 9 bases between the two ends. This CDR3 comprises 14 residues. The CDR3 DNA follows: TGTGCCAGCAGTTTATTGACCAAGTATCAGCCCCAGCATTTT. Protein: CASSLLTKYQPQHF. Combining the CDR3 with reference TRBV28 and TRBJ1-5 gives the whole variable domain DVKVTQSSRYLVKRTGEKVFLECVQDMDHENMFWYRQDPGLGLRLIYFSYDVKMKEKGDIPEGYSVSREKKERFSLILESASTNQTSMYLCASSLLTKYQPQHFGDGTRLSIL.

V is TRBV7-8 and J is TRBJ1-2; D is uncertain. Germline V gives CDR1 SGHVS, CDR2 FQNEAQ. This CDR3 has 15 residues. The V end lost 5 bases, the J end lost 0 bases, and 13 bases lay between the germline ends. CDR3 in amino acids: CASSPESTANYGYTF. Written as DNA, the CDR3 is TGTGCCAGCAGCCCAGAGAGTACCGCTAACTATGGCTACACCTTC.

V and J are TRBV11-2 and TRBJ2-2; no clear D gene. The CDR3 consists of 15 residues. Germline V lookup: CDR1 SGHAT, CDR2 FQNNGV. V was shortened by 3 bases and J by 7 bases, with 15 bases between the two germline ends. CDR3 residues: CASSFLGPVDGELFF. CDR3 in DNA: TGTGCCAGCAGCTTTCTGGGTCCGGTTGACGGGGAGCTGTTTTTT.

Concerning this clone itself: Other DNA sequences in the sample encode the same CDR3. The chain uses TRBV5-4 and TRBJ2-3, with D hard to call. V was cut by 0 bases and J by 0 bases, with 8 bases left in between. Germline V gene data show CDR1 as SGHNT and CDR2 as YYREEE (reference sequence). The CDR3 has 15 residues. CDR3 bases: TGTGCCAGCAGCTTGGCGGCAGCCAGCACAGATACGCAGTATTTT. Its protein product is CASSLAAASTDTQYF.

The genes are TRBV29-1 and TRBJ2-2; tentatively, D is TRBD2 (6 bases). Germline V lookup: CDR1 SQVTM, CDR2 ANQGSEA. V lost 7 bases and J 3 bases, leaving 18 bases between the germline ends. CDR3 length: 15 residues. CDR3: CSAKSGLGDTGELFF. In DNA form, the CDR3 reads TGCAGCGCCAAATCGGGACTGGGCGACACCGGGGAGCTGTTTTTT.

This clone occurred once. The chain carries TRBV10-3 and TRBJ2-7, with D possibly matching TRBD2 (5 bases). CDR3 size: 15 residues. Germline values: CDR1 ENHRY, CDR2 SYGVKD. V was cut by 0 bases and J by 1 base, with 10 bases left in between. CDR3 DNA: TGTGCCATCAGTGAGTCGCGGACTCAGTCCTACGAGCAGTACTTC. This codes for CAISESRTQSYEQYF.

The chain combines TRBV7-9 with TRBJ2-7, with 10 positions matching TRBD1. V lost 1 base and J lost 7; bases outside the gene matches: 19. This CDR3 is 19 amino acids long. The V gene's germline CDR1 is SEHNR and CDR2 FQNEAQ (reference sequence). CDR3 sequence (DNA): TGTGCCAGCAGCTTAGATTTCTTTAGGGGGACAGGGGCCTCTAGTGAGCAGTACTTC. This codes for CASSLDFFRGTGASSEQYF.

The chain is built from TRBV2 and TRBJ2-7; D unclear. The CDR3 length is 11 residues. CDR1 is SNHLY, CDR2 FYNNEI, per germline. V was trimmed by 5 bases and J by 6 bases, leaving 8 bases between them. In DNA form, the CDR3 reads TGTGCCAGCAGTTACGACGGCGAGCAGTACTTC. It yields the protein CASSYDGEQYF.

The genes are TRBV10-3 and TRBJ2-6, with 7 bases fitting TRBD1. Germline V gives CDR1 ENHRY, CDR2 SYGVKD. CDR3 length: 16 amino acids. The ends lost 3 bases at V and 2 bases at J; junction bases unmatched: 4. The CDR3: CAISDATGAGANVLTF. The CDR3 coding sequence is TGTGCCATCAGTGACGCCACAGGGGCTGGGGCCAACGTCCTGACTTTC.

This chain connects TRBV28 to TRBJ1-5; D gene unclear. There are 13 residues in the CDR3. V lost 9 bases and J lost 2, with 11 bases in between. CDR1 MDHEN and CDR2 SYDVKM come from the germline V gene. The CDR3 is CASQIYGNQPQHF. CDR3 coding DNA: TGTGCCAGTCAGATTTATGGCAATCAGCCCCAGCATTTT. The full variable domain, its missing parts supplied by reference TRBV28 and TRBJ1-5, is DVKVTQSSRYLVKRTGEKVFLECVQDMDHENMFWYRQDPGLGLRLIYFSYDVKMKEKGDIPEGYSVSREKKERFSLILESASTNQTSMYLCASQIYGNQPQHFGDGTRLSIL.

The genes are TRBV9 and TRBJ1-5; D not certain. The germline gives CDR1 SGDLS, CDR2 YYNGEE. This CDR3 has 16 residues. The V and J ends lost 4 bases and 0 bases respectively, with 14 bases between them. CDR3 in amino acids: CASSLIACCSNQPQHF. CDR3 coding DNA: TGTGCCAGCAGCTTAATCGCGTGTTGTAGCAATCAGCCCCAGCATTTT.

This chain joins TRBV11-3 and TRBJ2-7; D not resolved. CDR1 is SGHNT, CDR2 YENEEA, per germline. This CDR3 is 14 amino acids long. Trimming left V 1 base short and J 0 bases short, with 7 bases between. The CDR3 bases are TGTGCCAGCAGCTTAGGTATAAGCTCCTACGAGCAGTACTTC. Translation: CASSLGISSYEQYF. Variable domain in full (rest from reference TRBV11-3 and TRBJ2-7): EAGVVQSPRYKIIEKKQPVAFWCNPISGHNTLYWYLQNLGQGPELLIRYENEEAVDDSQLPKDRFSAERLKGVDSTLKIQPAELGDSAVYLCASSLGISSYEQYFGPGTRLTVT.

The rearrangement links TRBV18 to TRBJ2-1, with 7 nucleotides matching TRBD2. The CDR3 runs 16 residues. Losses at the gene ends were 0 bases for V and 5 bases for J; bases not matched to a gene: 7. Germline-derived CDR1 and CDR2 are KGHSH and LQKENI. Here the CDR3 reads CASSPPISGYDNEQFF. CDR3 bases: TGTGCCAGCTCACCACCGATTAGCGGGTACGACAATGAGCAGTTCTTC.

The chain uses TRBV5-1 and TRBJ2-6; 8 bases match TRBD1. The CDR3 extends over 19 amino acids. CDR1 is SGHRS and CDR2 is YFSETQ in the germline V gene. V shed 2 bases, J shed 0 bases, and the junction held 10 bases outside the gene matches. CDR3 protein: CASSFPGGESPSGANVLTF. For the CDR3, the DNA is TGCGCCAGCAGCTTCCCAGGGGGCGAGTCCCCCTCTGGGGCCAACGTCCTGACTTTC.

The chain is built from TRBV19 and TRBJ2-1, with D perhaps matching TRBD2 (5 bases). Germline V gene sequence: CDR1 LNHDA, CDR2 SQIVND (reference sequence). V lost 5 bases to trimming and J lost 2 bases, with 10 bases between them. The CDR3 contains 14 residues. The CDR3 coding sequence is TGTGCCAGTAGTTTCCTCGGGGCCTACAATGAGCAGTTCTTC. Amino acids: CASSFLGAYNEQFF.

The V and J genes are TRBV7-9 and TRBJ2-7; TRBD1 aligns across 7 bases. The CDR3 length is 16 residues. Germline V gene lookup returns CDR1 SEHNR and CDR2 FQNEAQ (reference sequence). The V and J ends lost 2 bases and 0 bases, in that order; junction bases with no gene match: 7. CDR3 nucleotides: TGTGCCAGCAGCTTACTCGGGGCAGGGGGCTCCTACGAGCAGTACTTC. Encoded protein: CASSLLGAGGSYEQYF.